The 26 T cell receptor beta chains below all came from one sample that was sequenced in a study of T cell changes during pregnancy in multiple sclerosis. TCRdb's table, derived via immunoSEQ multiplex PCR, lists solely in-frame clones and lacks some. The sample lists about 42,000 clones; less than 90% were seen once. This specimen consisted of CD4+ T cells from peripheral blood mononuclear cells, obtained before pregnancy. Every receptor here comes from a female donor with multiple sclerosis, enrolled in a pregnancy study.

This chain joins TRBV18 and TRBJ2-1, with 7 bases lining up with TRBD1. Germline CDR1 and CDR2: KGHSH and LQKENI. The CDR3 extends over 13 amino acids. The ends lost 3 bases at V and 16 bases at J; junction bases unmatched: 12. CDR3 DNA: TGTGCCAGCTCACCTCAACGGGACAGCCCCTTTTTCTTC. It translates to CASSPQRDSPFFF.

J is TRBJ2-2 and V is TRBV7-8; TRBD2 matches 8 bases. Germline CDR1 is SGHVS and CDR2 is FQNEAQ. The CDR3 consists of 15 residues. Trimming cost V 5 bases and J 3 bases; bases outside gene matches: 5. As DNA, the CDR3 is TGTGCCAGCAGCCCCCGGGAGGGGTACACCGGGGAGCTGTTTTTT. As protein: CASSPREGYTGELFF. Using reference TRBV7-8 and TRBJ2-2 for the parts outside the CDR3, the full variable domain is GAGVSQSPRYKVAKRGQDVALRCDPISGHVSLFWYQQALGQGPEFLTYFQNEAQLDKSGLPSDRFFAERPEGSVSTLKIQRTQQEDSAVYLCASSPREGYTGELFFGEGSRLTVL.

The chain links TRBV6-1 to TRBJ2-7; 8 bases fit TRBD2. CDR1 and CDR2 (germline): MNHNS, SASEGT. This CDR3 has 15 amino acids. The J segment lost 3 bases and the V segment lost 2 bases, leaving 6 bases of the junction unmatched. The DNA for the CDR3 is TGTGCCAGCAGTGAATCGCGGGGGGCGGTCTACGAGCAGTACTTC. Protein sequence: CASSESRGAVYEQYF.

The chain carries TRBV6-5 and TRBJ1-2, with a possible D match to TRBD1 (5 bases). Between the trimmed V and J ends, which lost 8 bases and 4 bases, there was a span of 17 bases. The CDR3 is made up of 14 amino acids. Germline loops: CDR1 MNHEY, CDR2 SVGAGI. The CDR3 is CASGNRSMGYGYTF. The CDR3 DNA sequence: TGTGCCAGCGGCAACAGGTCGATGGGCTATGGCTACACCTTC.

Here the CDR3 reads CASSESASGTNEQYF. The CDR3 nucleotides are TGTGCCAGCAGTGAATCAGCTAGCGGGACCAACGAGCAGTACTTC. This sequence joins TRBV6-1 and TRBJ2-7; 9 positions agree with TRBD2. This CDR3 is built from 15 residues. Germline trimming cut 2 bases from V and 5 bases from J; bases unmatched to any gene: 7. In germline, CDR1 is MNHNS, CDR2 SASEGT.

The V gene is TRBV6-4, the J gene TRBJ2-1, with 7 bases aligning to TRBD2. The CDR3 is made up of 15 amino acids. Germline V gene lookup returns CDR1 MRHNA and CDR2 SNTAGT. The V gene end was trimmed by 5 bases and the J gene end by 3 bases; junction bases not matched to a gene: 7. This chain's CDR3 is CASSTRLADYNEQFF. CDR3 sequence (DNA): TGTGCCAGCAGTACCAGACTAGCTGACTACAATGAGCAGTTCTTC.

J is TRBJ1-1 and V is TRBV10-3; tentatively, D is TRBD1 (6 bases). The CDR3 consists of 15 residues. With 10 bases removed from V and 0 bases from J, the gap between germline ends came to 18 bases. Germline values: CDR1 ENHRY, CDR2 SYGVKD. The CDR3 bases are TGTGCCAGCACTGATGGGACACCTATGAACACTGAAGCTTTCTTT. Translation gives CASTDGTPMNTEAFF.

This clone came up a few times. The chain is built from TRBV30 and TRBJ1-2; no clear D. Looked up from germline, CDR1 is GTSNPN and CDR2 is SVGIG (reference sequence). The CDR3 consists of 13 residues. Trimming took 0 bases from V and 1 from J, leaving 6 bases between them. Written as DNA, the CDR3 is TGTGCCTGGAGTGTCGCGGATAACTATGGCTACACCTTC. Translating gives CAWSVADNYGYTF.

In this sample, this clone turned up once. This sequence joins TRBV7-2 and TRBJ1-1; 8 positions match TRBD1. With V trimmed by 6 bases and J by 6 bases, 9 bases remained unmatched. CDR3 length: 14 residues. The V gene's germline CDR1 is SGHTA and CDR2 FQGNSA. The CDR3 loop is CASRPGQGRAEAFF. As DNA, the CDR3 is TGTGCCAGCAGGCCCGGACAGGGTAGGGCTGAAGCTTTCTTT.

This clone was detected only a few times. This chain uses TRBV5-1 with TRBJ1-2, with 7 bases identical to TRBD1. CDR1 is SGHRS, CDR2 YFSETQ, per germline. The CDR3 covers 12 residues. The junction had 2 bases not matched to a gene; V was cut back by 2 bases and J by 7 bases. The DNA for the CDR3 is TGCGCCAGCAGCTTTGAGGGGGCTGGCTACACCTTC. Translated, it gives CASSFEGAGYTF.

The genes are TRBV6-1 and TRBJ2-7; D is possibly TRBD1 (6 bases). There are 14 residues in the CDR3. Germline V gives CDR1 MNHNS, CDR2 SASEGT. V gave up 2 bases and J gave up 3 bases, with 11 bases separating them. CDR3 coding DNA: TGTGCCAGCAGTGAAATAACAGGGCACTACGAGCAGTACTTC. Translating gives CASSEITGHYEQYF.

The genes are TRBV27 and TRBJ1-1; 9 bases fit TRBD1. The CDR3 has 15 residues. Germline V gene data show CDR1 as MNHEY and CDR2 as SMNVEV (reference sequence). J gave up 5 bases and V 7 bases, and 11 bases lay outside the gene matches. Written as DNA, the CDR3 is TGTGCCAGCACCAACCTACAGGGGGCGCGAACTGAAGCTTTCTTT. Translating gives CASTNLQGARTEAFF.

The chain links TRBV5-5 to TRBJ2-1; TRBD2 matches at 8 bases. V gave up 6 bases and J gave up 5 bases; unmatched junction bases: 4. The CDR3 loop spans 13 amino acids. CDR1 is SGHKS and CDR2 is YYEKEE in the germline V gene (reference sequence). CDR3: CASMRGVNNEQFF. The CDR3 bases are TGTGCCAGCATGCGGGGGGTGAACAATGAGCAGTTCTTC.

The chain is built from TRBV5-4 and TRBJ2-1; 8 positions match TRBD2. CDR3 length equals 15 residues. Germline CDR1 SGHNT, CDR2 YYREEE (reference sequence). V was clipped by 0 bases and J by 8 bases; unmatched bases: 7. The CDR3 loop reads CASSLDPGGPYEQFF. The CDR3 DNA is TGTGCCAGCAGCTTGGATCCGGGAGGGCCGTATGAGCAGTTCTTC.

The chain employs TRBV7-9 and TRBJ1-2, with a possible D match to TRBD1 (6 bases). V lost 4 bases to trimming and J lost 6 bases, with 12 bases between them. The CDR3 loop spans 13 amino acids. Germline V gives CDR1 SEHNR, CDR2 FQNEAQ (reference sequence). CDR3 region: CASSSSSGDGYTF. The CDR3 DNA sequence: TGTGCCAGCAGCTCCTCATCAGGGGATGGCTACACCTTC.

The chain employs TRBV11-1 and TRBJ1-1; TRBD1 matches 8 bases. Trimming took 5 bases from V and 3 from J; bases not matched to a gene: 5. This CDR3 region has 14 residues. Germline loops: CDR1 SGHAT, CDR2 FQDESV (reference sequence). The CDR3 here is CASSPLQGDTEAFF. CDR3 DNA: TGTGCCAGCAGCCCCCTACAGGGGGACACTGAAGCTTTCTTT.

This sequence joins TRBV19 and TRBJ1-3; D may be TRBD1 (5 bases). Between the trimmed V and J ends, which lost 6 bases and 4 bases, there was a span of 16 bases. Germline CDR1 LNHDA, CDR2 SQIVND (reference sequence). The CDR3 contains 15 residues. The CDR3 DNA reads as TGTGCCAGTAGGGATCACCAGGGTACCGGAAACACCATATATTTT. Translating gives CASRDHQGTGNTIYF.

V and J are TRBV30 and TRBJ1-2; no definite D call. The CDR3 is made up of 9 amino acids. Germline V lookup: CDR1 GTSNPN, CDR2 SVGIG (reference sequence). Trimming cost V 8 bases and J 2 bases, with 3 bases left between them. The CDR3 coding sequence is TGTGCCGGCAACTATGGCTACACCTTC. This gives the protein CAGNYGYTF.

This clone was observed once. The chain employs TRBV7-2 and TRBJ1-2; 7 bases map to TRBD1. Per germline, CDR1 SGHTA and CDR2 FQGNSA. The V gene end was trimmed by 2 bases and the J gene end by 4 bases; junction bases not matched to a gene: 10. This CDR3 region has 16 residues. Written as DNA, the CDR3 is TGTGCCAGCAGCTTATCCCGACAGGGAGCGGGCTATGGCTACACCTTC. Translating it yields CASSLSRQGAGYGYTF.

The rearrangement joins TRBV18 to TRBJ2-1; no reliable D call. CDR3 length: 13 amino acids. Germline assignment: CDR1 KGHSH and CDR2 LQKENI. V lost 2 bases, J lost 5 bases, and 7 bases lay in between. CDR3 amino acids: CASSPGQNNEQFF. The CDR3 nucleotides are TGTGCCAGCTCACCAGGCCAGAACAATGAGCAGTTCTTC.

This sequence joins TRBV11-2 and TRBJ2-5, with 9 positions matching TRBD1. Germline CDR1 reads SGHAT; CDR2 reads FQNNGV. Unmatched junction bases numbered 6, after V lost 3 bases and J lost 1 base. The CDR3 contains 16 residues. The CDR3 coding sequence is TGTGCCAGCAGCTTCCTCGGGACAGGGAGCCAAGAGACCCAGTACTTC. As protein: CASSFLGTGSQETQYF.

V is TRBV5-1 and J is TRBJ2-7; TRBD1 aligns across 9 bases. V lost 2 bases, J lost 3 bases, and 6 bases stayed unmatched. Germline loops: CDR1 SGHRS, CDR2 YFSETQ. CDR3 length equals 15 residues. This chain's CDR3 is CASSLPPGQGYEQYF. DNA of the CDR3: TGCGCCAGCAGCTTACCCCCGGGACAGGGCTACGAGCAGTACTTC. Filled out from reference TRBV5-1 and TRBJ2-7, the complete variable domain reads KAGVTQTPRYLIKTRGQQVTLSCSPISGHRSVSWYQQTPGQGLQFLFEYFSETQRNKGNFPGRFSGRQFSNSRSEMNVSTLELGDSALYLCASSLPPGQGYEQYFGPGTRLTVT.

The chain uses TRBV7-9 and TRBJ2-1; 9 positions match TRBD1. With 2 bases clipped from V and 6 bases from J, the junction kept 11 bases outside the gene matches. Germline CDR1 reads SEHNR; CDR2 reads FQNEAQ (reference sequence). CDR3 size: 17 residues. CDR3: CASSLRGAGTGSNEQFF. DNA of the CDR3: TGTGCCAGCAGCTTACGGGGAGCCGGGACAGGGAGCAATGAGCAGTTCTTC.

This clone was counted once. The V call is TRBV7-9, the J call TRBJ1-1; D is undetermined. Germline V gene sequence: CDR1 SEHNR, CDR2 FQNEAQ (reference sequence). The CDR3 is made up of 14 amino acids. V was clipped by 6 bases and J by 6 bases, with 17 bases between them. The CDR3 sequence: CASRYLVGVPEAFF. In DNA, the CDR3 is TGTGCCAGCAGGTATCTCGTCGGGGTCCCTGAAGCTTTCTTT.

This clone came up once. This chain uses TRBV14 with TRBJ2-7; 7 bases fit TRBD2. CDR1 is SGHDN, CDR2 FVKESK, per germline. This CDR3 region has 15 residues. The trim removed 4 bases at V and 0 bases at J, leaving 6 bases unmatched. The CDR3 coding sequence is TGTGCCAGCAGCCGGGGAGGGCACACCTCCTACGAGCAGTACTTC. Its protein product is CASSRGGHTSYEQYF.

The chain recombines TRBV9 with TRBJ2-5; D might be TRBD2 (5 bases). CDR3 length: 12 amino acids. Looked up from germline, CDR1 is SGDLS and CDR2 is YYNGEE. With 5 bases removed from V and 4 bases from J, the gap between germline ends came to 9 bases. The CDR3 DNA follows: TGTGCCAGCAGAGACGCGGGAGAGACCCAGTACTTC. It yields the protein CASRDAGETQYF.